This entry concerns a single T cell receptor (beta chain). Its antigen has not been determined. No much larger clone is present one base from it, and per-base qualities are unavailable. Reading from cysteine to phenylalanine, the CDR3 counts 15 amino acids. The sequence is cut down to CDR3 DNA, 45 bases in frame from base 1. V has 8 bases trimmed and J has 0 bases trimmed; junction bases matching no gene number 5. Sequences LGHNT (CDR1) and FRNRAP (CDR2) are obtained from the germline V gene. The data originate from a study of CD8 T cells in ankylosing spondylitis (dated by TCRdb to about 2017). The study in broad terms: T cell receptor beta repertoires were profiled in healthy donors and ankylosing spondylitis patients so that disease-linked TCR variants could be found. The full study cohort was made up of 25 ankylosing spondylitis patients and around 100 healthy donors. Samples of peripheral blood were taken, and for ankylosing spondylitis patients, synovial fluid was collected as well. The paper as a whole reports these results and caveats: The disease-linked clones had a CD8+ phenotype and were found at relatively low frequencies in peripheral blood. Blood from ankylosing spondylitis patients appeared to be characterized by a TCR beta motif made up of several highly homologous amino acid variants. Some motif variants were previously reported in synovial fluid and blood of reactive arthritis patients, suggesting common disease-initiation mechanisms. Significant enrichment of the disease-linked clones was reported in matched synovial fluid samples from ankylosing spondylitis patients.

These reads were obtained on an Illumina HiSeq 2500. TCR beta libraries were prepared by quantitative 5'-RACE with molecular barcodes. As for the original processing: A new computational method, built on a probabilistic model of VDJ rearrangement, was used to identify disease-linked TCR variants. Clones were called with MiXCR by TCRdb after fastp trimmed the public reads at Q25, and only in-frame beta chains were retained. Rows matching on CDR3 protein sequence are summarized as one entry with the most common DNA and genes. These V and J calls originate from TCRdb's pipeline instead of the authors' own analysis. The sample profile shows under 150,000 distinct CDR3 sequences; roughly a sixth of them were found once. Jointly, the top ten make up approximately 30% of the sample.

The rearrangement combines TRBV12-5 with TRBJ2-2, with 8 bases aligning to TRBD1. This sequence was found in a male donor with ankylosing spondylitis. The sequenced sample consisted of blood, either unsorted or a sorted T cell fraction (not recorded which). CDR3 loop: CASTTGASNTGELFF. The DNA reads as follows: TGTGCTAGTACGACAGGGGCCTCGAACACCGGGGAGCTGTTTTTT.